The 3 T cell receptor beta chains given below trace back to one sample, sequenced in a study of T cell responses to AZD1222 COVID-19 vaccine. Produced via immunoSEQ multiplex PCR; TCRdb's table is partial and in-frame only. The sample lists 50,000 to 65,000 clones, roughly 89% occurring once. The sequencing used peripheral blood, collected on day 0 of AZD1222 vaccination. The receptors shown here come from an adult in good health.

The chain joins TRBV5-1 to TRBJ2-3, with a tentative D call TRBD2 (6 bases). Germline values: CDR1 SGHRS, CDR2 YFSETQ. The CDR3 spans 15 residues. V was trimmed by 1 base and J by 1 base, leaving 10 bases between them. As DNA, the CDR3 is TGCGCCAGCAGCTTGACGGTAGCGGGCACAGATACGCAGTATTTT. Translated: CASSLTVAGTDTQYF. The full variable domain, in which reference TRBV5-1 and TRBJ2-3 provide the parts outside the CDR3, is KAGVTQTPRYLIKTRGQQVTLSCSPISGHRSVSWYQQTPGQGLQFLFEYFSETQRNKGNFPGRFSGRQFSNSRSEMNVSTLELGDSALYLCASSLTVAGTDTQYFGPGTRLTVL.

The chain recombines TRBV29-1 with TRBJ1-1; unclear D gene. Trimming removed 0 bases at V and 4 bases at J, with 9 bases between. The CDR3 has 13 residues. Germline-derived CDR1 and CDR2 are SQVTM and ANQGSEA. CDR3 nucleotide sequence: TGCAGCGTTGAAGATACGGGCACCACTGAAGCTTTCTTT. This sequence encodes CSVEDTGTTEAFF.

This sequence joins TRBV2 and TRBJ1-2; 9 bases map to TRBD1. In germline, CDR1 is SNHLY, CDR2 FYNNEI. The CDR3 runs 14 residues. The J segment lost 0 bases and the V segment lost 7 bases, leaving 3 bases of the junction unmatched. The CDR3 here is CASTRQGANYGYTF. The DNA of the CDR3 is TGTGCCAGCACCCGACAGGGGGCTAACTATGGCTACACCTTC.